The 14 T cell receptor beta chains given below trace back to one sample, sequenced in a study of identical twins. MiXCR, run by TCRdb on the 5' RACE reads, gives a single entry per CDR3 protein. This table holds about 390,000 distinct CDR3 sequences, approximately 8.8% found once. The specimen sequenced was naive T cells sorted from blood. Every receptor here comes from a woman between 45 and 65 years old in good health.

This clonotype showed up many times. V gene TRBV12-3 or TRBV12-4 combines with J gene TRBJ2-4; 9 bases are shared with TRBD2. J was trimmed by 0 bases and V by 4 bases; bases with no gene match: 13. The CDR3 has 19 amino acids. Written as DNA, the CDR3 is TGTGCCAGCAGTTCTACCCCGGCTAGCGGGGTCCTAGCCAAAAACATTCAGTACTTC. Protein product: CASSSTPASGVLAKNIQYF.

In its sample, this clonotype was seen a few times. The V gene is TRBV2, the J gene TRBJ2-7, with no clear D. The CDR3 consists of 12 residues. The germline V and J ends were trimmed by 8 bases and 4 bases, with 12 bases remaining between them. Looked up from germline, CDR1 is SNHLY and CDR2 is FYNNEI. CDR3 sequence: CASGDTEYEQYV. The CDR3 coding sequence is TGTGCCAGCGGCGACACAGAGTACGAGCAGTACGTC.

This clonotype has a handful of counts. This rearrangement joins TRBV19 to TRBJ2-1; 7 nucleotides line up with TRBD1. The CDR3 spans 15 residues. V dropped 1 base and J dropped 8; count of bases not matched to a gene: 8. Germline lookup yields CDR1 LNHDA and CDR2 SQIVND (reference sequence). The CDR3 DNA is TGTGCCAGTAGTATAGCGACAGGGAATATTTATGAGCAGTTCTTC. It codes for CASSIATGNIYEQFF.

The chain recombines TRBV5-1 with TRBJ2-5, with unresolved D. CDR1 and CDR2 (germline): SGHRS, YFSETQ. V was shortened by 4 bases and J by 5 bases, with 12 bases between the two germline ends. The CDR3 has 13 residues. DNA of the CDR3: TGCGCCAGCAGCACCGAACGGCCGGAGACCCAGTACTTC. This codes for CASSTERPETQYF.

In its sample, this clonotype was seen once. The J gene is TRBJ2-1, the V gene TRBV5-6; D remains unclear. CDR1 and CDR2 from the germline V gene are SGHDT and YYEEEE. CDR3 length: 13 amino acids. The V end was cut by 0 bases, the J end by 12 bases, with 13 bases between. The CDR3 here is CASSLDKDLRQFF. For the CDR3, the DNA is TGTGCCAGCAGCTTGGACAAGGACCTACGGCAGTTCTTC.

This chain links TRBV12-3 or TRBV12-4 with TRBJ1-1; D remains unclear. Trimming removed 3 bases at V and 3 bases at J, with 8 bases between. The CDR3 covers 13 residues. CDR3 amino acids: CASSLVAYTEAFF. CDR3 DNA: TGTGCCAGCAGTTTGGTGGCTTACACTGAAGCTTTCTTT.

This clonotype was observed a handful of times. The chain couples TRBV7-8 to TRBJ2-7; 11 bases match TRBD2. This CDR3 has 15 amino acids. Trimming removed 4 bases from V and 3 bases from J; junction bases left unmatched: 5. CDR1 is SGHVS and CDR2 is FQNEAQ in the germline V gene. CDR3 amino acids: CASSSGLADLYEQYV. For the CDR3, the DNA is TGTGCCAGCAGCTCGGGACTAGCGGACCTCTACGAGCAGTACGTC.

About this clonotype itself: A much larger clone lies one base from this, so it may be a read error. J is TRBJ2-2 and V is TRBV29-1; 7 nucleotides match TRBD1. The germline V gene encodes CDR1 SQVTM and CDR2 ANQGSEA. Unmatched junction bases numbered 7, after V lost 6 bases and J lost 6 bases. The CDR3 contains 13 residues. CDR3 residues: CSVRDSGPGELFF. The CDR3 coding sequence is TGCAGCGTCAGGGACAGTGGCCCCGGGGAGCTGTTTTTT.

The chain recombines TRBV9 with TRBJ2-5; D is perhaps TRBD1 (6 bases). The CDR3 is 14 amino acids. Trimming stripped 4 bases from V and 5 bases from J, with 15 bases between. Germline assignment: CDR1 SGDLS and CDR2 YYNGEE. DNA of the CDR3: TGTGCCAGCAGCACAACGGGACATGTGGAGACCCAGTACTTC. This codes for CASSTTGHVETQYF.

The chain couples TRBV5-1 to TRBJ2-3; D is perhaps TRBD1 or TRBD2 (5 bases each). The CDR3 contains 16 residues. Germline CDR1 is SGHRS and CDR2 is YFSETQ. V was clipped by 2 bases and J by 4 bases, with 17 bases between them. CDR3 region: CASSFSTGTAPDTQYF. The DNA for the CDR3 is TGCGCCAGCAGCTTCAGTACGGGGACCGCACCAGATACGCAGTATTTT.

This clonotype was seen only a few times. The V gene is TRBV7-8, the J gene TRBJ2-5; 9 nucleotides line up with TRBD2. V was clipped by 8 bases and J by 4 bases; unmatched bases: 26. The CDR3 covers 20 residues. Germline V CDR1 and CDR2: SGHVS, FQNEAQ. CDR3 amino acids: CASAFSGLRREGPGGETQYF. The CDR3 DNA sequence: TGTGCCAGCGCCTTTAGCGGTCTTCGGCGGGAGGGCCCTGGCGGAGAGACCCAGTACTTC.

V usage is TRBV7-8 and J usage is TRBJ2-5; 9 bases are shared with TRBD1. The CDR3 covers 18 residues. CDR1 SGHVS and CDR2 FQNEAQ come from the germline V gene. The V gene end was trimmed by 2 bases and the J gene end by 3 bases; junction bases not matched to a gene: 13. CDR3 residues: CASSLRGQGFKIEETQYF. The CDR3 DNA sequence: TGTGCCAGCAGCTTAAGGGGACAGGGTTTTAAGATCGAAGAGACCCAGTACTTC.

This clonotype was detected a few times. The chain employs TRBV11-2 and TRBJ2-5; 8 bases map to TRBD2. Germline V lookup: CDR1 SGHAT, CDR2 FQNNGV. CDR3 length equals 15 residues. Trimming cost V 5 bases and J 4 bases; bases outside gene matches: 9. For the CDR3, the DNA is TGTGCCAGCAGCCCGAGCGGGAGTAGAGGAGAGACCCAGTACTTC. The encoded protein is CASSPSGSRGETQYF.

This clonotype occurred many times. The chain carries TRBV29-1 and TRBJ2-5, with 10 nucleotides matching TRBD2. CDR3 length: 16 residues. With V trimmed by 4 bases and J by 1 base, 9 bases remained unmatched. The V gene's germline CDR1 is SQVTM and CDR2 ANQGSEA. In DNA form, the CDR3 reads TGCAGCGTTGGGGCCCCAAGCGGGAGGGCCCAAGAGACCCAGTACTTC. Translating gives CSVGAPSGRAQETQYF.